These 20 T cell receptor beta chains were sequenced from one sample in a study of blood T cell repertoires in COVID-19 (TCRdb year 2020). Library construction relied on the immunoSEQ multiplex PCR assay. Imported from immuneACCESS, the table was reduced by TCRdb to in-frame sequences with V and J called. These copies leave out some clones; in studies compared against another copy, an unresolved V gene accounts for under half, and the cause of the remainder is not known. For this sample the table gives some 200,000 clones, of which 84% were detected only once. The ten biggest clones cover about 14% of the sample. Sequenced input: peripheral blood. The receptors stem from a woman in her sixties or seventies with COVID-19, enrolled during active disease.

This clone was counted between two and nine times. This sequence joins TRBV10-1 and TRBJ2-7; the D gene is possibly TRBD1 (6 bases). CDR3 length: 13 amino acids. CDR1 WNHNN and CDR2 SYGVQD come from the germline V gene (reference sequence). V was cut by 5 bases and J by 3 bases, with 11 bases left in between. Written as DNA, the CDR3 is TGCGCCAGCAGTCTCAAGGGGGTCTACGAGCAGTACGTC. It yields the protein CASSLKGVYEQYV.

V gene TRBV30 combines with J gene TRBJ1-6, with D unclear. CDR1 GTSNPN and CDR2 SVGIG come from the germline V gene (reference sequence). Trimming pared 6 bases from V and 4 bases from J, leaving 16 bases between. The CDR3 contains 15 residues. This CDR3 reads CACFQTVDYNSPLHF. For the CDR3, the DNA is TGTGCCTGTTTTCAAACGGTTGATTATAATTCACCCCTCCACTTT.

The chain's CDR3 is CASSLAATDTQYF. CDR3 sequence (DNA): TGTGCCAGCAGCTTAGCAGCCACAGATACGCAGTATTTT. This chain connects TRBV7-2 to TRBJ2-3; D is ambiguous. Germline CDR1 is SGHTA and CDR2 is FQGNSA. V lost 0 bases to trimming and J lost 2 bases, with 3 bases between them. The CDR3 loop spans 13 amino acids.

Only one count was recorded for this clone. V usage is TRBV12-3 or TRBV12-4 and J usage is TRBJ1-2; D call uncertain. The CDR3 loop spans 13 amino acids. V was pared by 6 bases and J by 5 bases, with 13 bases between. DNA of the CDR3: TGTGCCAGCAGCCGCGGAACTAGGTATGGCTACACCTTC. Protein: CASSRGTRYGYTF.

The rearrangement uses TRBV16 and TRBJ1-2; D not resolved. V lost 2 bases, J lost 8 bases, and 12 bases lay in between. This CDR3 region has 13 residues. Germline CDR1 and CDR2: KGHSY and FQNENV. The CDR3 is CASSQGEVGGYTF. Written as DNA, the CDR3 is TGTGCCAGCAGCCAAGGGGAGGTCGGAGGCTACACCTTC.

For the CDR3, the DNA is TGTGCCAGCAGTGGGGGACTAGGGGGCGATACGCAGTATTTT. Its protein is CASSGGLGGDTQYF. The rearrangement uses TRBV2 and TRBJ2-3; weak D call: TRBD2 (8 bases). Germline V lookup: CDR1 SNHLY, CDR2 FYNNEI. The CDR3 length is 14 residues. The ends were cut back, 4 bases at V and 6 bases at J, with 14 bases in the middle.

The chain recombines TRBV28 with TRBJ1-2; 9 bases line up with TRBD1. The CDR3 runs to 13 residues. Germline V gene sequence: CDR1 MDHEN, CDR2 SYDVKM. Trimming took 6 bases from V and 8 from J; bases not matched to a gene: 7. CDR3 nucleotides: TGTGCCAGCAGACGAACAGGGGGCGAGGGCTACACCTTC. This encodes CASRRTGGEGYTF.

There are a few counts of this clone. DNA for the CDR3: TGTGCCATCAGTGAGTCTCGGGGGAGGAACTATGGCTACACCTTC. Translation: CAISESRGRNYGYTF. The chain is built from TRBV10-3 and TRBJ1-2; the D gene is possibly TRBD1 (5 bases). The CDR3 runs 15 residues. Trimming took 0 bases from V and 2 from J, leaving 10 bases between them. Germline V lookup: CDR1 ENHRY, CDR2 SYGVKD.

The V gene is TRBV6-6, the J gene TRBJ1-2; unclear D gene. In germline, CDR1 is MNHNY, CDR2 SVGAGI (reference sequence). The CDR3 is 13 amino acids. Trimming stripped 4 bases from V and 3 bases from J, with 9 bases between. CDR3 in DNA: TGTGCCAGCAGTTCAATAGAGGACTATGGCTACACCTTC. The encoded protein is CASSSIEDYGYTF.

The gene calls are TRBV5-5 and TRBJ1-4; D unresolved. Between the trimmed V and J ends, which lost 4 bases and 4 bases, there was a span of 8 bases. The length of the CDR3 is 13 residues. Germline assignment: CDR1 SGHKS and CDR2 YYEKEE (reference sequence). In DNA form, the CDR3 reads TGTGCCAGCAGCCTGGAGCATAATGAAAAACTGTTTTTT. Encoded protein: CASSLEHNEKLFF.

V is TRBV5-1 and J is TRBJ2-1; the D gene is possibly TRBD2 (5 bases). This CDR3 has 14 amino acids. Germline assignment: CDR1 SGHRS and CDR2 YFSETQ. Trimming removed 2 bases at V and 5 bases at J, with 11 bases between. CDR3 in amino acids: CASSFKRDNNEQFF. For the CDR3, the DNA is TGCGCCAGCAGCTTTAAGAGGGATAACAATGAGCAGTTCTTC. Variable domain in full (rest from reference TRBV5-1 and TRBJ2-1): KAGVTQTPRYLIKTRGQQVTLSCSPISGHRSVSWYQQTPGQGLQFLFEYFSETQRNKGNFPGRFSGRQFSNSRSEMNVSTLELGDSALYLCASSFKRDNNEQFFGPGTRLTVL.

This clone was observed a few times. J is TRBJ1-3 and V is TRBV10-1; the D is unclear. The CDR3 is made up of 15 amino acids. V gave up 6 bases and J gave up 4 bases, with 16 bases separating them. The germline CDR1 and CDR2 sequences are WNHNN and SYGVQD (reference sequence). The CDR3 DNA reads TGCGCCAGCAGCTTCACTCGCCAAATGGGAAACACCATATATTTT. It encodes CASSFTRQMGNTIYF.

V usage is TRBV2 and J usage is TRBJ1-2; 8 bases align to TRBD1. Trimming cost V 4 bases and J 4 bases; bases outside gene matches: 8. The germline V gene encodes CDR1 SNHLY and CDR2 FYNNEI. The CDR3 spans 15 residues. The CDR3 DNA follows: TGTGCCAGCAGTGGTCAGGACAGGGAAGTCTATGGCTACACCTTC. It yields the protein CASSGQDREVYGYTF.

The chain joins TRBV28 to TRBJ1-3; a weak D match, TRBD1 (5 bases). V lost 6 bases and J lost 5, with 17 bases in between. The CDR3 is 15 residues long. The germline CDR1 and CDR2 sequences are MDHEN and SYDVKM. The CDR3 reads CASSKSGTGRNTIYF. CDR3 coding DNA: TGTGCCAGCAGCAAATCCGGGACTGGGAGAAACACCATATATTTT.

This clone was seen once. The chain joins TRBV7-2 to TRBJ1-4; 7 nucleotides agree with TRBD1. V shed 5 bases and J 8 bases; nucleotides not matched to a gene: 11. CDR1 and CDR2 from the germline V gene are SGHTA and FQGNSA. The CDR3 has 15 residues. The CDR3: CASSVEQGTREKLFF. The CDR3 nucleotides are TGTGCCAGCAGCGTAGAACAGGGGACTCGGGAAAAACTGTTTTTT.

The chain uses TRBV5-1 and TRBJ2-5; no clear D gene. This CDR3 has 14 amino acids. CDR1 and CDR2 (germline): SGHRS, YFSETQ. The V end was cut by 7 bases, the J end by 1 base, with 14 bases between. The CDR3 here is CASRLKLGQETQYF. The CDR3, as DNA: TGCGCCAGCCGACTCAAACTGGGCCAAGAGACCCAGTACTTC.

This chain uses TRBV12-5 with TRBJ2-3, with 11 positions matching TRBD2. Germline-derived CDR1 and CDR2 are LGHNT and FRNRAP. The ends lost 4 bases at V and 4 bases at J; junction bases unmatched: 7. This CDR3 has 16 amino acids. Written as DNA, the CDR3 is TGTGCTAGTGGTTCAAGACTAGCGGGGAGACCAGATACGCAGTATTTT. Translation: CASGSRLAGRPDTQYF.

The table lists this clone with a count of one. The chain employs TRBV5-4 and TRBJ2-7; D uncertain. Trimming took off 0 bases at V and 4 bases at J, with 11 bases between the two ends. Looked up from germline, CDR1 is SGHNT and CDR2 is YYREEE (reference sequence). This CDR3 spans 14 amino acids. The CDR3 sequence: CASSLVSKPYEQYF. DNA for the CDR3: TGTGCCAGCAGCTTGGTCTCTAAACCTTACGAGCAGTACTTC.

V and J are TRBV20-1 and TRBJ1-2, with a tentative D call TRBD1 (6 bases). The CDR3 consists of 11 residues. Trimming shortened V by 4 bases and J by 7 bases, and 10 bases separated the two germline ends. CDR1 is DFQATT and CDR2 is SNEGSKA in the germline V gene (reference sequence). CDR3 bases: TGCAGTGCTAAGGCGGGGGCTGGCTACACCTTC. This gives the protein CSAKAGAGYTF.

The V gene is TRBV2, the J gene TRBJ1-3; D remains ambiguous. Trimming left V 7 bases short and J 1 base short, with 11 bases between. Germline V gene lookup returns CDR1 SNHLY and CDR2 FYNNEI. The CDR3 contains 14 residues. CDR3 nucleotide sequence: TGTGCCAGCAATGGGCCCCGATCTGGAAACACCATATATTTT. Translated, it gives CASNGPRSGNTIYF.